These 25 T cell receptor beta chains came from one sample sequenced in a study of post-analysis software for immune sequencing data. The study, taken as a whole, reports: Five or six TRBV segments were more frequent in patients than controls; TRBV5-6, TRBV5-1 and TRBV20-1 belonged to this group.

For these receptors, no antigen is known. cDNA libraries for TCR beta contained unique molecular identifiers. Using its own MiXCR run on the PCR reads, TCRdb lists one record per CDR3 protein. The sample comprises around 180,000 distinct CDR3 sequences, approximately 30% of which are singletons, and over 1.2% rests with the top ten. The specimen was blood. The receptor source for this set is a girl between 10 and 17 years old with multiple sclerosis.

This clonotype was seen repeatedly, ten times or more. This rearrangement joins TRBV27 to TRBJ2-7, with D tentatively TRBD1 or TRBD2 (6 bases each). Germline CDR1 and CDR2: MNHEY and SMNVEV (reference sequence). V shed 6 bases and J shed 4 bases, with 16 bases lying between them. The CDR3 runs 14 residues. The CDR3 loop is CASRTAGDWYEQYF. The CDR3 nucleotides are TGTGCCAGCAGGACAGCAGGGGACTGGTACGAGCAGTACTTC.

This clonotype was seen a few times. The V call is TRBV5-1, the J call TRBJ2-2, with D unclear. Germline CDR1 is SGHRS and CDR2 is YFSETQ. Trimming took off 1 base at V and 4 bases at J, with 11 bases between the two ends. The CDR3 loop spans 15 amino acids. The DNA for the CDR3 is TGCGCCAGCAGCTTGAGGTCCTTCGGCACCGGGGAGCTGTTTTTT. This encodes CASSLRSFGTGELFF. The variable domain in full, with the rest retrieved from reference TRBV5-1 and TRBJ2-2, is KAGVTQTPRYLIKTRGQQVTLSCSPISGHRSVSWYQQTPGQGLQFLFEYFSETQRNKGNFPGRFSGRQFSNSRSEMNVSTLELGDSALYLCASSLRSFGTGELFFGEGSRLTVL.

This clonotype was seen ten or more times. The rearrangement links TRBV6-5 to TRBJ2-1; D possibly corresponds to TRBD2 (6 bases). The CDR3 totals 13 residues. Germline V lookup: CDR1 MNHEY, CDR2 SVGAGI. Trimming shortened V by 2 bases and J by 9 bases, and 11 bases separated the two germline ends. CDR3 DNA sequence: TGTGCCAGCAGTTACCGGCCAGCGGGTGAGCAGTTCTTC. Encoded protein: CASSYRPAGEQFF.

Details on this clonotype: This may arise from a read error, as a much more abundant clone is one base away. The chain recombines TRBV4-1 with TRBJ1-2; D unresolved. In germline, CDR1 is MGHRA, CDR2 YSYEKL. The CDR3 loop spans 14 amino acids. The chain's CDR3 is CASGQLGILGGYTF. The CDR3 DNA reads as TGCGCCAGCGGCCAACTTGGCATCCTGGGCGGCTACACCTTC.

In DNA, the CDR3 is TGTGCCAGCTCACCCAGCCCCACAGATACGCAGTATTTT. This sequence encodes CASSPSPTDTQYF. J is TRBJ2-3 and V is TRBV18; no clear D. CDR1 is KGHSH and CDR2 is LQKENI in the germline V gene. This CDR3 is built from 13 residues. Trimming took off 3 bases at V and 2 bases at J, with 6 bases between the two ends.

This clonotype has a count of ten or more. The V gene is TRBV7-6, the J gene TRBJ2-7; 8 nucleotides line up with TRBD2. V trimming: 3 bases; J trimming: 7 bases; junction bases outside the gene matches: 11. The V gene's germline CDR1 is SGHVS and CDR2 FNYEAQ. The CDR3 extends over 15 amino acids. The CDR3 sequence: CASSLGGGSSGEQYF. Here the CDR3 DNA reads TGTGCCAGCAGCTTGGGCGGGGGGAGCTCGGGGGAGCAGTACTTC. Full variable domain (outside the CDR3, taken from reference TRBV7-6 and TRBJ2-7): GAGVSQSPRYKVTKRGQDVALRCDPISGHVSLYWYRQALGQGPEFLTYFNYEAQQDKSGLPNDRFSAERPEGSISTLTIQRTEQRDSAMYRCASSLGGGSSGEQYFGPGTRLTVT.

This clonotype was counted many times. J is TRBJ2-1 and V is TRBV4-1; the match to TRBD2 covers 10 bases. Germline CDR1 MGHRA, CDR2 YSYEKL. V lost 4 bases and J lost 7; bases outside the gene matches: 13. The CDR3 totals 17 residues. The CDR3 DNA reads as TGCGCCAGCAGCCGGGGGACCGGGACTAGCGTTGATAATGAGCAGTTCTTC. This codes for CASSRGTGTSVDNEQFF.

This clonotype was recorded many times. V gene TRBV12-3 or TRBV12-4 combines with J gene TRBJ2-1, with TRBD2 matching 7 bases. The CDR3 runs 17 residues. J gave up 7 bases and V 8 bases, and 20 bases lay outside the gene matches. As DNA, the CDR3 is TGTGCCAGCGCGGTGGGTTTCTTGGCGGGAGTTGTGAATGAGCAGTTCTTC. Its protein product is CASAVGFLAGVVNEQFF.

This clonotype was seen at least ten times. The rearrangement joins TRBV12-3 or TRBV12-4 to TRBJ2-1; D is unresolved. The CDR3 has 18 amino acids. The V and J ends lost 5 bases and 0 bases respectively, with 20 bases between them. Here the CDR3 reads CASSPRGPRTFSYNEQFF. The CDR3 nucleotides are TGTGCCAGCAGTCCCCGAGGCCCGCGTACCTTCTCCTACAATGAGCAGTTCTTC.

DNA of the CDR3: TGTGCCACCAGTGATTTGAATGGCTGCGAGCAGTACTTC. Its translation is CATSDLNGCEQYF. This sequence joins TRBV24-1 and TRBJ2-5; D ambiguous. The J call may be mistaken, given a closer DNA end match to TRBJ2-7. The germline CDR1 and CDR2 sequences are KGHDR and SFDVKD. This CDR3 is built from 13 residues.

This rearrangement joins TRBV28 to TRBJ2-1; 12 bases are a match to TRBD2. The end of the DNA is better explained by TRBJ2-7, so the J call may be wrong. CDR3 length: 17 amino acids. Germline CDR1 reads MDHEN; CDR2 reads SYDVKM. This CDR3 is CASSLSTSGSSYNEQYF. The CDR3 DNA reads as TGTGCCAGCAGTTTATCGACTAGCGGGAGCTCCTACAATGAGCAGTACTTC.

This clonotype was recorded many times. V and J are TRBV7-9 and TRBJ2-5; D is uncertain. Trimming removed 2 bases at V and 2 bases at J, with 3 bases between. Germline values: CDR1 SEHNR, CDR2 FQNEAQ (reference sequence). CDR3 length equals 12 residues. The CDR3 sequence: CASSLPQETQYF. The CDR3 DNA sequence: TGTGCCAGCAGCTTACCGCAAGAGACCCAGTACTTC.

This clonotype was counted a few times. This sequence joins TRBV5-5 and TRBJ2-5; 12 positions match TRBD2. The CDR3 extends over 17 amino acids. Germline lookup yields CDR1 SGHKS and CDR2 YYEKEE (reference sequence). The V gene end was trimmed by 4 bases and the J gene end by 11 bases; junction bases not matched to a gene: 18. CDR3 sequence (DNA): TGTGCCAGCAGCCCCGGGGGACTAGCGGGCCCTCTCAATGAGCAGTACTTC. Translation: CASSPGGLAGPLNEQYF.

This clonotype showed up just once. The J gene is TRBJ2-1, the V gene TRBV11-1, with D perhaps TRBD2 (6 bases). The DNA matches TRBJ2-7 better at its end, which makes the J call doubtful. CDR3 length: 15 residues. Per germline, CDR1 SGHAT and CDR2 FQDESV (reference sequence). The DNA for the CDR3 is TGTGCCAGCGGCCTACGCTGGGACTCTTACAATGAGCAGTACTTC. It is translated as CASGLRWDSYNEQYF.

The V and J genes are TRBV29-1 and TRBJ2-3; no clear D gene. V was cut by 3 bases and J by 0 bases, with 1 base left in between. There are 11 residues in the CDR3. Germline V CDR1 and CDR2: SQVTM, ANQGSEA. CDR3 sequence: CSVDSTDTQYF. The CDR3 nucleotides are TGCAGCGTTGATAGCACAGATACGCAGTATTTT.

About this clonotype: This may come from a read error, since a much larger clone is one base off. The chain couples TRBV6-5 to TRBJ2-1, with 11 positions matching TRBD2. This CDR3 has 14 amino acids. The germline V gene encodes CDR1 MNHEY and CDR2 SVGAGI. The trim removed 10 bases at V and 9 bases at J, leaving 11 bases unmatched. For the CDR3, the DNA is TGTGCCACCTCGAGACTAGCGGGACTTTTTGAGCAGTTCTTC. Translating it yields CATSRLAGLFEQFF.

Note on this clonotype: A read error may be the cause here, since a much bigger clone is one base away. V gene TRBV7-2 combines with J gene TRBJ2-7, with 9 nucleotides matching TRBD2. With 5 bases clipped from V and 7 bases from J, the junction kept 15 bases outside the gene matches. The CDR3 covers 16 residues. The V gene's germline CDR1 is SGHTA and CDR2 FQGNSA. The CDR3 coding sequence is TGTGCCAGCAGCCGAGGTGGGCTAGCGGGGAGGAATGAGCAGTACTTC. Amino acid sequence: CASSRGGLAGRNEQYF. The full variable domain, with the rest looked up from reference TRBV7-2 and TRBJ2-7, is GAGVSQSPSNKVTEKGKDVELRCDPISGHTALYWYRQSLGQGLEFLIYFQGNSAPDKSGLPSDRFSAERTGGSVSTLTIQRTQQEDSAVYLCASSRGGLAGRNEQYFGPGTRLTVT.

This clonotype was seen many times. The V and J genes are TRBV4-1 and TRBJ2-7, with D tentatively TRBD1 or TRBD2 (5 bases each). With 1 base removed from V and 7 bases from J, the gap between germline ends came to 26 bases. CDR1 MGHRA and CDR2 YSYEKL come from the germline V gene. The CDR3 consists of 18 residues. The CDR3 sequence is CASSQAVIRWGFWGEQYF. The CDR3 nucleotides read TGCGCCAGCAGCCAAGCGGTTATTAGGTGGGGTTTTTGGGGGGAGCAGTACTTC.

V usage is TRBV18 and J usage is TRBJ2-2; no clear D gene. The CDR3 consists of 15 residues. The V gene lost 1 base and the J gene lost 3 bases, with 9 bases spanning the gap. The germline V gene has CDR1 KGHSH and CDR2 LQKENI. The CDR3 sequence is CASSPRKGDTGELFF. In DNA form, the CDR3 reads TGTGCCAGCTCACCACGGAAGGGTGACACCGGGGAGCTGTTTTTT.

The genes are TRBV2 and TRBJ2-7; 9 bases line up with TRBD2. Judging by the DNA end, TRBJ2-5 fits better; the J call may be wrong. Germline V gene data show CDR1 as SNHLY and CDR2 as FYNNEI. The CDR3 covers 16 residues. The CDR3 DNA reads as TGTGCCAGCAGATTCCATAGCGGGAGTGGAGAAGAGACCCAGTACTTC. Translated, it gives CASRFHSGSGEETQYF.

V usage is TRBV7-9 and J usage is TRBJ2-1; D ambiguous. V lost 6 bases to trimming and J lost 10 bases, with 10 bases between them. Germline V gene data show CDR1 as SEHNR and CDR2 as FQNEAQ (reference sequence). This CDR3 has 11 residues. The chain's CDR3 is CASSRREEQFF. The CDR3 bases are TGTGCCAGCAGTAGGCGCGAGGAGCAGTTCTTC.

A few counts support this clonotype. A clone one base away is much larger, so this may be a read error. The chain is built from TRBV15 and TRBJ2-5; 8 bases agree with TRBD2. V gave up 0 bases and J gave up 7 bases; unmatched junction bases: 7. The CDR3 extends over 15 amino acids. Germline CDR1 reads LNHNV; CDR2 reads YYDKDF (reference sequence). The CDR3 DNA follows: TGTGCCACCAGCAGAGAATATAGCGGGGAAGGGACCCAGTACTTC. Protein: CATSREYSGEGTQYF.

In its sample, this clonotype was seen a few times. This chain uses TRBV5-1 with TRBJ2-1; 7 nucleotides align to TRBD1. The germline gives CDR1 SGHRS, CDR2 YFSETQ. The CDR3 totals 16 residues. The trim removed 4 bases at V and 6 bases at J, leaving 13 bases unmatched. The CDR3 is CASSRPDLTGVNEQFF. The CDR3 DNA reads TGCGCCAGCAGCCGCCCCGACCTTACAGGGGTCAATGAGCAGTTCTTC.

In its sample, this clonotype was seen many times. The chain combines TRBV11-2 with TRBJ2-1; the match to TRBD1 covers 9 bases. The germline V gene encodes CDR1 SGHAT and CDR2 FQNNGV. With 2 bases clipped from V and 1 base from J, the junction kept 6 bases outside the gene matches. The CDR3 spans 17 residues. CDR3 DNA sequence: TGTGCCAGCAGCTTAACAGGGGGCTCTAAGTCCTACAATGAGCAGTTCTTC. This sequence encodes CASSLTGGSKSYNEQFF.

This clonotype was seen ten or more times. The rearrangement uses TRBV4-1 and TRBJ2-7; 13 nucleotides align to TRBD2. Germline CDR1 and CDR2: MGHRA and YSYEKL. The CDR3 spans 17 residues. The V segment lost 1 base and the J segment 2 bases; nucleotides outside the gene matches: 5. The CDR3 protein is CASSQAKGLAGAYEQYF. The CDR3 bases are TGCGCCAGCAGCCAAGCCAAAGGACTAGCGGGAGCCTACGAGCAGTACTTC.